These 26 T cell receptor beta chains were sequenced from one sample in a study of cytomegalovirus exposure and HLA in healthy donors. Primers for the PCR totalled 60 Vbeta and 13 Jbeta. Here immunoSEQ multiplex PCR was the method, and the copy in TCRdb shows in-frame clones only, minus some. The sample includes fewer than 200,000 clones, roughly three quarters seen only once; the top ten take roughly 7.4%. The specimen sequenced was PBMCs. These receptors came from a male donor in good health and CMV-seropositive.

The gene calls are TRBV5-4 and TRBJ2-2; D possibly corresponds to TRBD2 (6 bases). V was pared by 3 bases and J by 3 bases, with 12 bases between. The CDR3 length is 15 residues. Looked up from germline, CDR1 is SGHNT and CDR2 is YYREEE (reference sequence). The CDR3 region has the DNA TGTGCCAGCAGCTGGGGCGGGATAGACACCGGGGAGCTGTTTTTT. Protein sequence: CASSWGGIDTGELFF.

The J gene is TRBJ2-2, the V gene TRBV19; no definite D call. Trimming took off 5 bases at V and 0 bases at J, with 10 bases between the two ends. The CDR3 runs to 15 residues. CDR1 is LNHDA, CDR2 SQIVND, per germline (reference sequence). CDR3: CASSARHPNTGELFF. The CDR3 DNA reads TGTGCCAGTAGTGCCAGACACCCGAACACCGGGGAGCTGTTTTTT.

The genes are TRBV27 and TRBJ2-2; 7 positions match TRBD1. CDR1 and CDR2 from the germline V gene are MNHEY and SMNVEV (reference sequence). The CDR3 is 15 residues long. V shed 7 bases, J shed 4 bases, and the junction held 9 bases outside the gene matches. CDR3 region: CASTQRQGRTGELFF. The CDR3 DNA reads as TGTGCCAGCACCCAAAGACAGGGACGCACCGGGGAGCTGTTTTTT.

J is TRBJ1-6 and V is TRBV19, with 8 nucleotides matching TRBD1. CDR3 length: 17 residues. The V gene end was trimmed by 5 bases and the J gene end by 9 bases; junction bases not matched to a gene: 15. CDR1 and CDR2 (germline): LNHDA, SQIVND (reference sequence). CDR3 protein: CASSPEVGQGGPSPLHF. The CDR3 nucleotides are TGTGCCAGTAGTCCAGAAGTTGGACAGGGCGGGCCTTCACCCCTCCACTTT.

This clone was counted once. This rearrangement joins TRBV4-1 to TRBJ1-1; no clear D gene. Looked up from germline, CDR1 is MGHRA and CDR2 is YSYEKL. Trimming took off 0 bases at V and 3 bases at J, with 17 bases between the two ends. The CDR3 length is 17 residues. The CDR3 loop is CASSQEGREFLHTEAFF. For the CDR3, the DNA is TGCGCCAGCAGCCAAGAGGGCCGAGAGTTCCTTCACACTGAAGCTTTCTTT.

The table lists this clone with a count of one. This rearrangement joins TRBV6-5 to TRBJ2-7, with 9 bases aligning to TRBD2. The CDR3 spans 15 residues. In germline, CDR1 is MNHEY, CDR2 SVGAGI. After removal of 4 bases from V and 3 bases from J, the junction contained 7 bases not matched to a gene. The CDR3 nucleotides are TGTGCCAGCAGTTGGTCGCGGGGGGGCCTCTACGAGCAGTACTTC. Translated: CASSWSRGGLYEQYF.

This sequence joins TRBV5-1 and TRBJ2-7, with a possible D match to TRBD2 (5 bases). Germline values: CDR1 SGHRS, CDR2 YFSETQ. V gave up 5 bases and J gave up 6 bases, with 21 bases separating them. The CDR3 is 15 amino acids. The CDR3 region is CASRYRTGSTVEQYF. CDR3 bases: TGCGCCAGCAGGTACCGGACTGGTTCTACCGTCGAGCAGTACTTC.

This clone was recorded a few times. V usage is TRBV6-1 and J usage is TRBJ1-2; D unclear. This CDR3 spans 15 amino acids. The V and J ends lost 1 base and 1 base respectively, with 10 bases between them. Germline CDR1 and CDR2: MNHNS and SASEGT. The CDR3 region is CASSEVGQINYGYTF. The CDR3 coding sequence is TGTGCCAGCAGTGAAGTGGGCCAGATTAACTATGGCTACACCTTC.

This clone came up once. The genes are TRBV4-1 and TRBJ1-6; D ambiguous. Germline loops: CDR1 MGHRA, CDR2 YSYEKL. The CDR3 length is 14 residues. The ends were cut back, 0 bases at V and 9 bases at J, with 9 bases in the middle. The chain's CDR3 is CASSQDDSGSPLHF. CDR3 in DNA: TGCGCCAGCAGCCAAGATGATAGCGGTTCACCCCTCCACTTT.

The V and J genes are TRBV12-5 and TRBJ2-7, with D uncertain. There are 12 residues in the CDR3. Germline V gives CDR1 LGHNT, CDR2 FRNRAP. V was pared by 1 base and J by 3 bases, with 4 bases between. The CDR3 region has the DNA TGTGCTAGTGGTTTGGACAGCTACGAGCAGTACTTC. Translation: CASGLDSYEQYF.

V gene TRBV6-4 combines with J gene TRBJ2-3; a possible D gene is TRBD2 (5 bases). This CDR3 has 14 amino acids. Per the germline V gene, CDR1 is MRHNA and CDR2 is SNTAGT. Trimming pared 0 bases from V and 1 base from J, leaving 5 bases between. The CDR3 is CASSDSRGTDTQYF. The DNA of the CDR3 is TGTGCCAGCAGTGACTCGAGGGGCACAGATACGCAGTATTTT.

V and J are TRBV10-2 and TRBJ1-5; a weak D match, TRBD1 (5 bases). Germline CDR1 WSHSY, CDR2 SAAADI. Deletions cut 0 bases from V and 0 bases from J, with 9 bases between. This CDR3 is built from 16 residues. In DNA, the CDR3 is TGCGCCAGCAGTGAGTCGAGACAGTATAGCAATCAGCCCCAGCATTTT. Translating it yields CASSESRQYSNQPQHF.

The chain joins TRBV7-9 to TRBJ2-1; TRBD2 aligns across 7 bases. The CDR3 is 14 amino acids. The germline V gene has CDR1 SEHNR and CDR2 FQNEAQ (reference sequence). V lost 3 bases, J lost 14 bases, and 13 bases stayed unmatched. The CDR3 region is CASSLGPSGGSEFF. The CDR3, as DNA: TGTGCCAGCAGCTTGGGACCTAGCGGTGGTAGCGAGTTCTTC.

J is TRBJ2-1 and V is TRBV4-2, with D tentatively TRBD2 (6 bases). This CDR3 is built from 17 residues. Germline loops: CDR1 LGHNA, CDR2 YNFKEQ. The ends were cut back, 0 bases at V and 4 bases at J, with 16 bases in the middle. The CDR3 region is CASSQDMRSGPYNEQFF. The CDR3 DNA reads TGTGCCAGCAGCCAAGATATGCGGAGCGGGCCATACAATGAGCAGTTCTTC.

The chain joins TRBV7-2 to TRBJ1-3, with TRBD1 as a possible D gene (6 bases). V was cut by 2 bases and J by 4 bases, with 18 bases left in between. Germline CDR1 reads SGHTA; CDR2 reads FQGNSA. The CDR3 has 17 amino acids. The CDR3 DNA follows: TGTGCCAGCAGCTTAAGAGGGGTGGGGGCCATCGGAAACACCATATATTTT. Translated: CASSLRGVGAIGNTIYF.

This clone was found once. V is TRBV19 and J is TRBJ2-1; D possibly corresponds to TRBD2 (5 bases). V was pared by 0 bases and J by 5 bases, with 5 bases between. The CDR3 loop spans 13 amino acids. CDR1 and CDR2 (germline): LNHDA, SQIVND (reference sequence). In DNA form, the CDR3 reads TGTGCCAGTAGTATAGACGGGAACAATGAGCAGTTCTTC. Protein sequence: CASSIDGNNEQFF.

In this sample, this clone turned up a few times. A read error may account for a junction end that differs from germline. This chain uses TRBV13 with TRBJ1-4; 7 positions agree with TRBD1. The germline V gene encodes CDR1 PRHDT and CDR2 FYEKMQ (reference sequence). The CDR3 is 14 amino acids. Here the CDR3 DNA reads TGTGCCAGCAGCGTAGGGGGCGCAGGGGAAAAACTGTTTTTT. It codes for CASSVGGAGEKLFF.

The CDR3 coding sequence is TGTGCCACCAGCCCCGGACAGCAAGTTGGCTACACCTTC. As protein: CATSPGQQVGYTF. V is TRBV15 and J is TRBJ1-2, with a weak D call TRBD1 (6 bases). The germline V and J ends were trimmed by 5 bases and 7 bases, with 14 bases remaining between them. This CDR3 is 13 amino acids long. The germline CDR1 and CDR2 sequences are LNHNV and YYDKDF (reference sequence).

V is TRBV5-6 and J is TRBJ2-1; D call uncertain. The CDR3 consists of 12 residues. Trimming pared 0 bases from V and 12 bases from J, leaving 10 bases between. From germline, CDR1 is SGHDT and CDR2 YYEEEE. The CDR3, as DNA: TGTGCCAGCAGCTTGGAGATCGGCGGGCAGTTCTTC. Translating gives CASSLEIGGQFF.

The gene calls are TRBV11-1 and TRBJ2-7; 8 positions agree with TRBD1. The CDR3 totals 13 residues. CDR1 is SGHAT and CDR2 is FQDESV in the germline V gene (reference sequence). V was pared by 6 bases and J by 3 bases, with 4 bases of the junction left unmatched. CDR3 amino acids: CASSNRGNYEQYF. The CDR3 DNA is TGTGCCAGCAGTAACAGGGGGAACTACGAGCAGTACTTC.

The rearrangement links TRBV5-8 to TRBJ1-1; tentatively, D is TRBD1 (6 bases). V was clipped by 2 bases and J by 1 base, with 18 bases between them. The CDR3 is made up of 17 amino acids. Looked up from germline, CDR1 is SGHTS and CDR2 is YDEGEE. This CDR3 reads CASSLAQGRRWNTEAFF. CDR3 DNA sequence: TGTGCCAGCAGCTTAGCCCAGGGGCGAAGGTGGAACACTGAAGCTTTCTTT.

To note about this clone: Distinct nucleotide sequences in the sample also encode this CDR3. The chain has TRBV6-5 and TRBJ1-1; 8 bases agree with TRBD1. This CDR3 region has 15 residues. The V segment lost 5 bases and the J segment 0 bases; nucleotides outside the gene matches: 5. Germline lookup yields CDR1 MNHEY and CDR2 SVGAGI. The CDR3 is CASSNDRGMNTEAFF. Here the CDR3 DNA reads TGTGCCAGCAGTAACGACAGGGGAATGAACACTGAAGCTTTCTTT.

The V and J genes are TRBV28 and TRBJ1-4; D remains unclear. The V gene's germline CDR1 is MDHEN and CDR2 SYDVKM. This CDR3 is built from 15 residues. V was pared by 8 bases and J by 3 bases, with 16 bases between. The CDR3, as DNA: TGTGCCAGCGGCGGAGGTCCAGGCCCTAATGAAAAACTGTTTTTT. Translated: CASGGGPGPNEKLFF.

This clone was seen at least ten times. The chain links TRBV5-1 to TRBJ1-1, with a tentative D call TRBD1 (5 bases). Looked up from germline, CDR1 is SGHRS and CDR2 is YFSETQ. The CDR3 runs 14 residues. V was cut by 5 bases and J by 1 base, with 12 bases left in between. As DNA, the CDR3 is TGCGCCAGCAGAACATATACAGGGAACACTGAAGCTTTCTTT. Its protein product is CASRTYTGNTEAFF.

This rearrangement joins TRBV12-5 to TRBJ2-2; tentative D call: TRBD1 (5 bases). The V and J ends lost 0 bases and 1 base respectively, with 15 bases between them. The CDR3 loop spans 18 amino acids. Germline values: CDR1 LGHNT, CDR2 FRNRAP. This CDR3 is CASGLVRTGSVNTGELFF. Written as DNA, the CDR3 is TGTGCTAGTGGTTTGGTGAGAACAGGATCCGTGAACACCGGGGAGCTGTTTTTT.

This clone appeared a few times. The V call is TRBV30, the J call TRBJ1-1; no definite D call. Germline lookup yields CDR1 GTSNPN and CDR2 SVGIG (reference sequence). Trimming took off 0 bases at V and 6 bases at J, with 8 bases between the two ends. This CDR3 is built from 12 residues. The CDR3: CAWSVTWPEAFF. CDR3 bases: TGTGCCTGGAGTGTAACGTGGCCTGAAGCTTTCTTT.